This T cell receptor beta chain was observed in a study of tumor-infiltrating lymphocytes in primary liver carcinoma. This clonotype occurred once. Antigen unknown. The junction and the germline gene differ at one end; a read error may be behind it. With a constant-region primer, TCR beta cDNA was made from 450 to 500 ng of total RNA. Sequencing libraries for TCR beta derived from three nested multiplex PCR rounds that used slightly modified ARM-PCR. Researchers ran the first two PCR rounds for approximately 9 cycles each with TRBV1-TRBV30 forward primers and a C-beta reverse primer. TCRdb analysed the multiplex PCR reads with MiXCR anew, one entry per CDR3 protein. Here the sample spans about 190,000 distinct CDR3 sequences, approximately 80% being singletons. The tissue used was unsorted bulk material of about 19-33 mg. RNA and DNA were co-extracted from it with the AllPrep DNA/RNA mini kit. This CDR3 spans 15 amino acids. Germline V CDR1 and CDR2: SGHTA, FQGNSA.

Study findings and constraints: Tumor-adjacent and tumor-blood pairs shared a smaller degree of overlap than tumor region pairs. Only about 7-24% of top clones were detected in all five tumor regions.

The gene calls are TRBV7-2 and TRBJ2-5; 9 nucleotides agree with TRBD2. This clonotype originated in a man aged 35 to 55 with primary liver carcinoma and hepatitis B virus infection. Sample: tumor tissue from primary liver carcinoma. DNA for the CDR3: TGTGCCAGCAGCTCACTAGCGGGCCCACAAGAGACCCAGTATTTC. Amino acids: CASSSLAGPQETQYF.